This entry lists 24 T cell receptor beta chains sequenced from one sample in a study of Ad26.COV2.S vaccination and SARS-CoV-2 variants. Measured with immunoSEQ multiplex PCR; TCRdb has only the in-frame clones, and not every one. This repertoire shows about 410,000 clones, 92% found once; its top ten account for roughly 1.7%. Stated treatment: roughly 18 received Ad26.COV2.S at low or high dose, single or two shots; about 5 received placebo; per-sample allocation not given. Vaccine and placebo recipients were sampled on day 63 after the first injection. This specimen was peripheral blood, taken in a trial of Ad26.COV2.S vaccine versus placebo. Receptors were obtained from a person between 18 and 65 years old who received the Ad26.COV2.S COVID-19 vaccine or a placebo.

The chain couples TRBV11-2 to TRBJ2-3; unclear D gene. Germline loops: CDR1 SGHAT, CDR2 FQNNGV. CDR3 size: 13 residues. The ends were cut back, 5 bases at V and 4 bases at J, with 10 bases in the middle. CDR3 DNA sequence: TGTGCCAGCAGCGCAGGATGGGCAGATACGCAGTATTTT. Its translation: CASSAGWADTQYF.

CDR3 residues: CSAVGQGVTNEQFF. The CDR3 DNA sequence: TGCAGCGCCGTGGGACAGGGGGTAACAAATGAGCAGTTCTTC. The chain joins TRBV29-1 to TRBJ2-1, with 11 bases aligning to TRBD1. Germline V gene lookup returns CDR1 SQVTM and CDR2 ANQGSEA. The V gene end was trimmed by 7 bases and the J gene end by 7 bases; junction bases not matched to a gene: 9. The CDR3 spans 14 residues.

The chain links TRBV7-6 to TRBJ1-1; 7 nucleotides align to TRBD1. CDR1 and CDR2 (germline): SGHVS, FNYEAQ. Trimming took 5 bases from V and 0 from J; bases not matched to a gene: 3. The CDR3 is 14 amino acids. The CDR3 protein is CASSRDSMNTEAFF. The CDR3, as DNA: TGTGCCAGCAGCCGGGACAGTATGAACACTGAAGCTTTCTTT.

In nucleotides, the CDR3 is TGTGCCAGCAGCCGGCGGGGACAGGTCGAGTCAGATACGCAGTATTTT. This sequence encodes CASSRRGQVESDTQYF. J is TRBJ2-3 and V is TRBV11-3; TRBD1 matches at 8 bases. Looked up from germline, CDR1 is SGHNT and CDR2 is YENEEA. This CDR3 contains 16 residues. Losses at the gene ends were 5 bases for V and 4 bases for J; bases not matched to a gene: 11.

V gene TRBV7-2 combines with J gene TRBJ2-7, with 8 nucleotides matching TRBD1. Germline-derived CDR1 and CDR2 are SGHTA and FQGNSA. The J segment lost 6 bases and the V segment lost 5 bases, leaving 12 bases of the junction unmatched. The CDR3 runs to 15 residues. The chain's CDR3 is CASSRPRQGMFEQYF. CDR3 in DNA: TGTGCCAGCAGCCGCCCAAGACAGGGGATGTTCGAGCAGTACTTC.

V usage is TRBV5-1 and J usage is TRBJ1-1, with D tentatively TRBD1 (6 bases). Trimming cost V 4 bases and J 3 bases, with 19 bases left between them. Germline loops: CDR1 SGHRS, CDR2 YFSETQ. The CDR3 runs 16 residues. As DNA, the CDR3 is TGCGCCAGCAGCCTAGAAAACTACCCAGGGGACACTGAAGCTTTCTTT. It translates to CASSLENYPGDTEAFF. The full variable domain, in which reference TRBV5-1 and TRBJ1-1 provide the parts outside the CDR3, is KAGVTQTPRYLIKTRGQQVTLSCSPISGHRSVSWYQQTPGQGLQFLFEYFSETQRNKGNFPGRFSGRQFSNSRSEMNVSTLELGDSALYLCASSLENYPGDTEAFFGQGTRLTVV.

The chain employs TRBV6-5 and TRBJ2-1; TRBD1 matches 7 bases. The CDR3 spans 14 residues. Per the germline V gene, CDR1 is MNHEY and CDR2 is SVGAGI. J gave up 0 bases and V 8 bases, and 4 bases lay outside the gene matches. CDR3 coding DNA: TGTGCCAGCGACAGGGAGAGCTCCTACAATGAGCAGTTCTTC. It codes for CASDRESSYNEQFF.

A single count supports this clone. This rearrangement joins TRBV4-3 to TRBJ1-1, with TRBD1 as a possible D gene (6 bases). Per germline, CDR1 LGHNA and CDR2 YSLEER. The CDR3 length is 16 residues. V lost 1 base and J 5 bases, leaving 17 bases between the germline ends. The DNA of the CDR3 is TGCGCCAGCAGCCAAGGTTGGGGGGGGCGCGGAACTGAAGCTTTCTTT. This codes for CASSQGWGGRGTEAFF.

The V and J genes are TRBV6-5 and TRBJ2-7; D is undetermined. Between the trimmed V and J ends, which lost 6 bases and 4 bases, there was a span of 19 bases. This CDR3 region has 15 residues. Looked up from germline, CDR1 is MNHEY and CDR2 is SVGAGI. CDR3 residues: CASSQFGRMGYEQYF. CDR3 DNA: TGTGCCAGCAGCCAATTTGGTAGAATGGGTTACGAGCAGTACTTC.

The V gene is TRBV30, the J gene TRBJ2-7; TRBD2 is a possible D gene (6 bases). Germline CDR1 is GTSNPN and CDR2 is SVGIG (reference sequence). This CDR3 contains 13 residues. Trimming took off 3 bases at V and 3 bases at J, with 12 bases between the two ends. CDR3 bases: TGTGCCTGGAGGACGGCGGGATTCTACGAGCAGTACTTC. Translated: CAWRTAGFYEQYF.

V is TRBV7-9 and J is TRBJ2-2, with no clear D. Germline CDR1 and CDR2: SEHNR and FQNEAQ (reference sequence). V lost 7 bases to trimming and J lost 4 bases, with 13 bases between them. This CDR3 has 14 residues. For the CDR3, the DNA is TGTGCCAGCACCCCCCGGGCCGGCACCGGGGAGCTGTTTTTT. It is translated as CASTPRAGTGELFF.

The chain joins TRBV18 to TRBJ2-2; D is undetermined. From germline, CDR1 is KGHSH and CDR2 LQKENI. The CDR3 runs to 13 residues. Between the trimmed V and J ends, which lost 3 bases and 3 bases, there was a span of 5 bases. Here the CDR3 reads CASSPAYTGELFF. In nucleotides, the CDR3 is TGTGCCAGCTCACCCGCTTACACCGGGGAGCTGTTTTTT. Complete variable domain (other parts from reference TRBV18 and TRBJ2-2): NAGVMQNPRHLVRRRGQEARLRCSPMKGHSHVYWYRQLPEEGLKFMVYLQKENIIDESGMPKERFSAEFPKEGPSILRIQQVVRGDSAAYFCASSPAYTGELFFGEGSRLTVL.

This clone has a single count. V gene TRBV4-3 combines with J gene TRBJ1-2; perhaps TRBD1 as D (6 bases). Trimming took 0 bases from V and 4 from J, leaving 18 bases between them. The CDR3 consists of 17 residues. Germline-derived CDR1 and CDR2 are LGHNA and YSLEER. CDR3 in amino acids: CASSQDQQGPSLYGYTF. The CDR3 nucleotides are TGCGCCAGCAGCCAAGATCAACAGGGCCCGTCTCTCTATGGCTACACCTTC.

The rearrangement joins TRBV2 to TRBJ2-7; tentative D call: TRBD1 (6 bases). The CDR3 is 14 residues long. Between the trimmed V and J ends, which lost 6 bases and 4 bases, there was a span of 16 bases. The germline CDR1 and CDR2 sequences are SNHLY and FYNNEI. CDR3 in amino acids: CASSPGDAVYEQYF. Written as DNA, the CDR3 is TGTGCCAGCAGCCCAGGGGACGCGGTATACGAGCAGTACTTC.

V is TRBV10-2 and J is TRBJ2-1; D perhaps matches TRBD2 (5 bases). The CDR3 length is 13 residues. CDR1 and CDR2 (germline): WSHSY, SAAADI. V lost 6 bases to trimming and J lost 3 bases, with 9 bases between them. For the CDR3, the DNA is TGCGCCAGCAGACTAGACCACTACAATGAGCAGTTCTTC. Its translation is CASRLDHYNEQFF.

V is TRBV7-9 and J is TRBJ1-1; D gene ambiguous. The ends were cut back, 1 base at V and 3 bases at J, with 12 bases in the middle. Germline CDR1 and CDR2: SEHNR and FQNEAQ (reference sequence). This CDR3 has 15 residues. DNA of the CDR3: TGTGCCAGCAGCTTAGGGGTAACGAGGGACACTGAAGCTTTCTTT. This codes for CASSLGVTRDTEAFF.

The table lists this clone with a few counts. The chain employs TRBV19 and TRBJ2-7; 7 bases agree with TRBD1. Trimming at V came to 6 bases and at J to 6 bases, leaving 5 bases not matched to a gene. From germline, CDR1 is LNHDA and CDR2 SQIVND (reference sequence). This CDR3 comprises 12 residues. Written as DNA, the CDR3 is TGTGCCAGTAGCTACAGGGGTGGCGAGCAGTACTTC. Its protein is CASSYRGGEQYF.

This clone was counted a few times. The CDR3 DNA is TGTGCCAGCAGTTACGACGCAAGATTTGGCTACACCTTC. Encoded protein: CASSYDARFGYTF. The chain couples TRBV6-2 or TRBV6-3 to TRBJ1-2; no clear D. The germline V gene has CDR1 MNHEY and CDR2 SVGEGT. The length of the CDR3 is 13 residues. Deletions cut 2 bases from V and 7 bases from J, with 11 bases between.

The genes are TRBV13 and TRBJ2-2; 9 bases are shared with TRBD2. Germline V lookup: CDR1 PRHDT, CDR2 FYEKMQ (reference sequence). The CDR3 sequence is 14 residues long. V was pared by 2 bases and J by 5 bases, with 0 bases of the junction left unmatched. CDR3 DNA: TGTGCCAGCAGCTTACTAGCGGGGACCGGGGAGCTGTTTTTT. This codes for CASSLLAGTGELFF.

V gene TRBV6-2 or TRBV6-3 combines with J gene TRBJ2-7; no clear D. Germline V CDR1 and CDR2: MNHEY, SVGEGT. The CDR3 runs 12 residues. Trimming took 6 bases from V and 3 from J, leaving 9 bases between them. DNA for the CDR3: TGTGCCAGCAGCCCTCGAATCTACGAGCAGTACTTC. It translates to CASSPRIYEQYF.

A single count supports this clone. The CDR3 DNA reads as TGTGCCTGGAGTGTCGCGGGGGGCATTCAGTACTTC. Amino acids: CAWSVAGGIQYF. This chain connects TRBV30 to TRBJ2-4; 8 bases match TRBD2. The CDR3 totals 12 residues. The ends lost 0 bases at V and 9 bases at J; junction bases unmatched: 1. The germline CDR1 and CDR2 sequences are GTSNPN and SVGIG (reference sequence).

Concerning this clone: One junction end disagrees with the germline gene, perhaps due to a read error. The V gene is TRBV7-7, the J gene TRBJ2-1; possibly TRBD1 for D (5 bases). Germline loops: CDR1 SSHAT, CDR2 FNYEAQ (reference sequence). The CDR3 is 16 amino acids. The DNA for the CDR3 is TGTGCTAGCAGCTTAGCCCAGGGTACGAGGTACAATGAGCAGTTCTTC. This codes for CASSLAQGTRYNEQFF. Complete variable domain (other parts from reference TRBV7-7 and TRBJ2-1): GAGVSQSPRYKVTKRGQDVTLRCDPISSHATLYWYQQALGQGPEFLTYFNYEAQPDKSGLPSDRFSAERPEGSISTLTIQRTEQRDSAMYRCASSLAQGTRYNEQFFGPGTRLTVL.

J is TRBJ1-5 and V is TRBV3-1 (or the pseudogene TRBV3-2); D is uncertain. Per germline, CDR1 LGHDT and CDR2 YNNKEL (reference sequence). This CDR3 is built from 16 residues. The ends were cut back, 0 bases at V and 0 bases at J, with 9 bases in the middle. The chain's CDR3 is CASSQDSGDSNQPQHF. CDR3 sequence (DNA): TGTGCCAGCAGCCAAGATAGTGGGGATAGCAATCAGCCCCAGCATTTT.

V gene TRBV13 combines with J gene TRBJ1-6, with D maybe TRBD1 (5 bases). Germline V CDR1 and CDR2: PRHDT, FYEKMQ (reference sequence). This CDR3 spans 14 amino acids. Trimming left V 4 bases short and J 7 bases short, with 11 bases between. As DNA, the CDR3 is TGTGCCAGCAGCTCTCTAGGGGTGAATTCACCCCTCCACTTT. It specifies CASSSLGVNSPLHF.